These 18 T cell receptor beta chains were sequenced from one sample in a study of T-cell reconstitution after alpha-beta-depleted transplantation in children. Preparation of the TCRbeta library was carried out with unique molecular identifiers. TCRdb fed the PCR reads into MiXCR, producing one record per CDR3 protein. The sample lists more than 400,000 distinct CDR3 sequences, about an eighth seen once, with 14% in the top ten. This specimen consisted of PBMCs, mostly from graft donor cells, obtained 180 days after TCRalphabeta/CD19-depleted stem cell transplant. Receptors originate from a female patient between 2 and 10 years old who had a stem cell transplant for aplastic anemia, so the T cells may come from the graft donor.

This chain connects TRBV5-1 to TRBJ2-6, with 7 bases matching TRBD2. The CDR3 extends over 14 amino acids. CDR1 SGHRS and CDR2 YFSETQ come from the germline V gene. With 7 bases clipped from V and 4 bases from J, the junction kept 5 bases outside the gene matches. CDR3: CASSGGAGANVLTF. CDR3 nucleotides: TGCGCCAGCTCGGGGGGAGCAGGGGCCAACGTCCTGACTTTC.

This clonotype has ten or more counts. The V call is TRBV24-1, the J call TRBJ2-1; 10 positions agree with TRBD1. The CDR3 runs 17 residues. V trimming: 3 bases; J trimming: 4 bases; junction bases outside the gene matches: 8. Germline V gene sequence: CDR1 KGHDR, CDR2 SFDVKD. CDR3 nucleotide sequence: TGTGCCACCAGTGATCCCCGGACAGGGGGTACGTACAATGAGCAGTTCTTC. Amino acid sequence: CATSDPRTGGTYNEQFF.

There are many counts of this clonotype. The chain couples TRBV5-1 to TRBJ2-1; 8 positions agree with TRBD1. This CDR3 spans 12 amino acids. V was clipped by 4 bases and J by 9 bases; unmatched bases: 3. Germline loops: CDR1 SGHRS, CDR2 YFSETQ. The CDR3: CASSAGQGEQFF. The CDR3 DNA follows: TGCGCCAGCAGCGCTGGACAGGGTGAGCAGTTCTTC.

There are a few counts of this clonotype. This rearrangement joins TRBV12-3 or TRBV12-4 to TRBJ2-7, with 9 bases fitting TRBD1. Unmatched junction bases numbered 7, after V lost 6 bases and J lost 1 base. This CDR3 is built from 15 residues. The CDR3 protein is CASSRPGTGSYEQYF. As DNA, the CDR3 is TGTGCCAGCAGCCGGCCCGGGACAGGGTCCTACGAGCAGTACTTC.

A few counts support this clonotype. The V and J genes are TRBV15 and TRBJ1-1; TRBD1 is a possible D gene (6 bases). The CDR3 runs 18 residues. Trimming left V 3 bases short and J 0 bases short, with 20 bases between. Germline V gene lookup returns CDR1 LNHNV and CDR2 YYDKDF (reference sequence). The CDR3 coding sequence is TGTGCCACCAGCAGGTCCTCGTGGGGGCGCGGAATGAACACTGAAGCTTTCTTT. Its protein is CATSRSSWGRGMNTEAFF.

J is TRBJ2-3 and V is TRBV9; 9 bases are a match to TRBD1. After removal of 0 bases from V and 8 bases from J, the junction contained 7 bases not matched to a gene. CDR3 length: 15 residues. Per the germline V gene, CDR1 is SGDLS and CDR2 is YYNGEE. CDR3 DNA: TGTGCCAGCAGCGTAGTGGGACAGGGACCTGGTACGCAGTATTTT. The encoded protein is CASSVVGQGPGTQYF.

The V call is TRBV10-3, the J call TRBJ2-2; D remains ambiguous. This CDR3 spans 14 amino acids. V lost 5 bases and J 0 bases, leaving 7 bases between the germline ends. Germline V gene sequence: CDR1 ENHRY, CDR2 SYGVKD. The CDR3 protein is CAISNGPNTGELFF. The CDR3 DNA is TGTGCCATCAGTAACGGACCGAACACCGGGGAGCTGTTTTTT.

The rearrangement uses TRBV27 and TRBJ2-1, with no clear D. Trimming cost V 3 bases and J 0 bases, with 6 bases left between them. The CDR3 loop spans 14 amino acids. The germline CDR1 and CDR2 sequences are MNHEY and SMNVEV (reference sequence). The DNA for the CDR3 is TGTGCCAGCAGTTTTCTAGACTCCTACAATGAGCAGTTCTTC. Residues: CASSFLDSYNEQFF.

This clonotype was counted a few times. The J gene is TRBJ2-7, the V gene TRBV9; D perhaps matches TRBD2 (5 bases). The V gene lost 0 bases and the J gene lost 0 bases, with 7 bases spanning the gap. The CDR3 covers 14 residues. Per the germline V gene, CDR1 is SGDLS and CDR2 is YYNGEE. The CDR3 loop is CASSVETSSYEQYF. DNA of the CDR3: TGTGCCAGCAGCGTAGAAACTAGCTCCTACGAGCAGTACTTC.

CDR3 coding DNA: TGCGCCAGCAGCTTGGCCATCGGGAAAATCAATGAGCAGTTCTTC. Amino acid sequence: CASSLAIGKINEQFF. The chain carries TRBV5-1 and TRBJ2-1, with D possibly matching TRBD2 (5 bases). This CDR3 is 15 amino acids long. With 0 bases removed from V and 6 bases from J, the gap between germline ends came to 13 bases. Germline CDR1 and CDR2: SGHRS and YFSETQ.

The CDR3 sequence is CASTHLAVKPDTQYF. CDR3 nucleotides: TGTGCCAGCACTCATCTAGCGGTGAAGCCAGATACGCAGTATTTT. The chain is built from TRBV12-3 or TRBV12-4 and TRBJ2-3; 7 bases are a match to TRBD2. CDR3 length: 15 residues. With V trimmed by 7 bases and J by 4 bases, 11 bases remained unmatched.

The sample holds a few counts of this clonotype. The chain joins TRBV20-1 to TRBJ1-5; D gene ambiguous. Germline V gene data show CDR1 as DFQATT and CDR2 as SNEGSKA (reference sequence). The CDR3 loop spans 15 amino acids. The V end lost 5 bases, the J end lost 3 bases, and 17 bases lay between the germline ends. CDR3 nucleotides: TGCAGTGCTGCATCCGGGCCGTGGGACAATCAGCCCCAGCATTTT. Translating it yields CSAASGPWDNQPQHF.

This chain links TRBV5-1 with TRBJ2-2; 7 bases map to TRBD2. The CDR3 is 14 residues long. Trimming removed 9 bases from V and 4 bases from J; junction bases left unmatched: 9. The germline V gene encodes CDR1 SGHRS and CDR2 YFSETQ. CDR3 sequence reads: CATRRDYPTGELFF. The CDR3, as DNA: TGCGCCACCAGGAGGGACTATCCCACCGGGGAGCTGTTTTTT.

The chain has TRBV21-1 and TRBJ2-7; the table assigns TRBD2, which was not confirmed against the DNA. TRBV21-1 is shown as a pseudogene. This CDR3 region has 17 residues. The CDR3 nucleotides read TGTGCCAGCAGCAAAGTCGAACCAGCGGGACCCTCCTACGAGCAGTACGTC. As protein: CASSKVEPAGPSYEQYV.

This clonotype has a handful of counts. CDR3 sequence: CASKARAEQYF. CDR3 DNA: TGTGCCAGCAAAGCCAGGGCCGAGCAGTACTTC. The rearrangement joins TRBV7-8 to TRBJ2-7; weak D call: TRBD1 (5 bases). The V gene's germline CDR1 is SGHVS and CDR2 FQNEAQ. CDR3 size: 11 residues. V was cut by 7 bases and J by 6 bases, with 10 bases left in between.

The chain has TRBV20-1 and TRBJ2-1, with TRBD2 as a possible D gene (6 bases). Looked up from germline, CDR1 is DFQATT and CDR2 is SNEGSKA (reference sequence). The CDR3 consists of 13 residues. V lost 7 bases to trimming and J lost 9 bases, with 19 bases between them. The CDR3, as DNA: TGCAGTGGCCTGCGGGGTCCCGGCTCTGAGCAGTTCTTC. It specifies CSGLRGPGSEQFF.

This clonotype was detected ten times or more. This chain uses TRBV29-1 with TRBJ2-7; 7 bases are shared with TRBD2. Looked up from germline, CDR1 is SQVTM and CDR2 is ANQGSEA. The CDR3 totals 13 residues. Trimming at V came to 6 bases and at J to 0 bases, leaving 5 bases not matched to a gene. The CDR3 DNA reads TGCAGCGTGACCAGCGGGAACTCCTACGAGCAGTACGTC. Translating it yields CSVTSGNSYEQYV.

V usage is TRBV4-3 and J usage is TRBJ2-1; no definite D call. This CDR3 comprises 17 residues. From germline, CDR1 is LGHNA and CDR2 YSLEER. V was shortened by 1 base and J by 4 bases, with 17 bases between the two germline ends. The CDR3 DNA reads TGCGCCAGCAGCCAAGTGATCAAGGACGGATGGTACAATGAGCAGTTCTTC. It is translated as CASSQVIKDGWYNEQFF.